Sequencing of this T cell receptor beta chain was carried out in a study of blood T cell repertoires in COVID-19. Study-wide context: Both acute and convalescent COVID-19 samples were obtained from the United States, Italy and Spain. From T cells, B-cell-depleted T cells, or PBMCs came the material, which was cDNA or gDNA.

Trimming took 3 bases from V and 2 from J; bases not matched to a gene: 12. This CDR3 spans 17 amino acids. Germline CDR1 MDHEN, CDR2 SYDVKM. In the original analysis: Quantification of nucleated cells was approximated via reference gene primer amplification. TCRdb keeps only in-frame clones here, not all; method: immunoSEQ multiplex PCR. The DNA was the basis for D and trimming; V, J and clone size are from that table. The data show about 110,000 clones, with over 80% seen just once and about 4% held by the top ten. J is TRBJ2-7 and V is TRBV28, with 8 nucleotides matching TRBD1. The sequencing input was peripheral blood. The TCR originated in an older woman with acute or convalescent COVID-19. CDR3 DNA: TGTGCCAGCAGTTTCCGACAGGGGAAGCGGCGGGCCTACGAGCAGTACGTC. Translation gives CASSFRQGKRRAYEQYV.